This T cell receptor (beta chain) emerged from a study of monozygotic twins with cystic fibrosis. Assay used: immunoSEQ multiplex PCR; TCRdb lists only in-frame clones, some missing. The profile shows about 35,000 clones, roughly 66% of them singletons. This clone was recorded a few times. Its antigen is not known. Study outcomes and limitations: Age, concordance and disease severity did not associate with shared CDR3 numbers.

The sequencing input was blood. The sequence came from a girl aged 10-17 years with cystic fibrosis.

CDR3 coding DNA: TGTGCCAGCAGCTTAGGCGGGGGCATGGAAAACACCATATATTTT. Protein product: CASSLGGGMENTIYF. V gene TRBV13 combines with J gene TRBJ1-3; possibly TRBD1 for D (6 bases). Trimming shortened V by 0 bases and J by 6 bases, and 12 bases separated the two germline ends. CDR1 and CDR2 (germline): PRHDT, FYEKMQ (reference sequence). The CDR3 consists of 15 residues.